A selection of T cell receptor beta chains follows, all from one sample in a study of early T cells in non-severe SARS-CoV-2 infection. TCRdb ran MiXCR on the 5' RACE reads and lists one entry per CDR3 protein. The sample yields approximately 49,000 distinct CDR3 sequences, over 9.5% seen once. The source material was whole blood. These receptors came from an adult who was a healthcare worker with PCR-confirmed SARS-CoV-2 infection or an uninfected control (not recorded which). The CDR3 runs from the conserved cysteine through the conserved F or W. A D gene is named only where the DNA matches it firmly. Size values are once, few and many counts, or a class for expanded clones, and some rows have none.

j_call clone_size d_call v_call cdr3_nt cdr3_aa
TRBJ1-2 . TRBD1 TRBV29-1 TGCAGCGCCACAGGGGGAATACGCGGCTACACCTTC CSATGGIRGYTF
TRBJ1-1 . TRBD1 TRBV7-9 TGTGCCAGCAGCTTAGCCGGGACAGCCACTGAAGCTTTCTTT CASSLAGTATEAFF
TRBJ2-3 few . TRBV7-2 TGTGCCAGCCGCATTGGTGCAGATACGCAGTATTTT CASRIGADTQYF
TRBJ2-5 many . TRBV27 TGTGCCAGCAGAAATAGCCCCCTAGAGACCCAGTACTTC CASRNSPLETQYF
TRBJ1-1 many . TRBV29-1 TGCAGCGTTGAAGTCGGGGCAAACACTGAAGCTTTCTTT CSVEVGANTEAFF
TRBJ2-7 few . TRBV20-1 TGCAGTGCCGTAGAGCTACAGGGAGGCTACGAGCAGTACTTC CSAVELQGGYEQYF
TRBJ1-5 many TRBD1 TRBV19 TGTGCCAGTAGTCCCCTTGACAGGGTGGGCAATCAGCCCCAGCATTTT CASSPLDRVGNQPQHF
TRBJ2-5 . . TRBV5-5 TGTGCCAGCAGCTTGGTGGTAGCCGATCAAGAGACCCAGTACTTC CASSLVVADQETQYF
TRBJ2-3 many TRBD2 TRBV29-1 TGCAGCGTTAAAGAGGGAGGGCCCGATACGCAGTATTTT CSVKEGGPDTQYF
TRBJ1-2 many . TRBV6-6 TGTGCCAGCCTATTCTATGGCTACACCTTC CASLFYGYTF
TRBJ1-3 . . TRBV11-3 TGTGCCAGCAGCTTCTTCAAACAGTCTGCCGCTGGAAACACCATATATTTT CASSFFKQSAAGNTIYF
TRBJ1-1 many . TRBV4-2 TGTGCCAGCAGCCAAGATATAGGGGGAGCCACTGAAGCTTTCTTT CASSQDIGGATEAFF
TRBJ2-2 . . TRBV20-1 TGCAGTGCTAGGCACCCCTCCAGGGGACGGTTCTCCGGGGAGCTGTTTTTT CSARHPSRGRFSGELFF
TRBJ2-7 many . TRBV18 TGTGCCAGCTCACCCCCAGGCTTCGAAGGCATTAGCTACGAGCAGTACTTC CASSPPGFEGISYEQYF
TRBJ1-1 many . TRBV7-3 TGTGCCAGCAGCTTACACGATACGGGGGGCGGCACTGAAGCTTTCTTT CASSLHDTGGGTEAFF
TRBJ2-7 many TRBD2 TRBV6-2/TRBV6-3 TGTGCCAGCAGTGGCGGGACTAGCGGAAACTTC CASSGGTSGNF
TRBJ1-5 few TRBD1 TRBV29-1 TGCAGCGTCGGTGACAGGGGAGAACAGCCCCAGCATTTT CSVGDRGEQPQHF
TRBJ1-4 . . TRBV7-9 TGTGCCAGCAGCTTGGGCAGGATTGAAAAACTGTTTTTT CASSLGRIEKLFF
TRBJ2-7 many TRBD1 TRBV3-1 TGTGCCAGCAGCCCAGGGGACAGGCCCCCTTCAGAGCAGTACTTC CASSPGDRPPSEQYF
TRBJ2-1 . . TRBV6-2/TRBV6-3 TGTGCCAGCAGTTTCCCACGGGGGACGGACTACAATGAGCAGTTCTTC CASSFPRGTDYNEQFF